This T cell receptor beta chain derives from a study of CD8 T cells in ankylosing spondylitis. Findings and limits, study-wide: What appeared characteristic of ankylosing spondylitis blood was a TCR beta motif of fewer than ten highly homologous variants. The study looked at matched synovial fluid samples from ankylosing spondylitis patients. Disease-linked clones were reported to be significantly enriched there.

V gave up 0 bases and J gave up 4 bases, with 16 bases separating them. This CDR3 is 16 amino acids long. Germline CDR1 reads DFQATT; CDR2 reads SNEGSKA (reference sequence). TCRdb reprocessed the 5' RACE reads with MiXCR, giving one entry per CDR3 protein. The profile shows some 140,000 distinct CDR3 sequences, approximately 7.3% of them singletons. This clonotype was picked up many times. What it recognizes is unknown. The V call is TRBV20-1, the J call TRBJ1-5; D possibly corresponds to TRBD1 (6 bases). The origin of this receptor is a female donor with ankylosing spondylitis or in good health (not recorded which). The sequencing input was blood, either unsorted or a sorted T cell fraction (not recorded which). The CDR3 coding sequence is TGCAGTGCTAGAGATTTCGGGGACACCGCTAATCAGCCCCAGCATTTT. This sequence encodes CSARDFGDTANQPQHF.